The 18 T cell receptor beta chains in this list originate from one sample, sequenced in a study of HIV-infected patients and healthy controls. In TCRdb, the 5' RACE reads were re-called with MiXCR into one record per CDR3 protein. The data hold about 64,000 distinct CDR3 sequences, with roughly 19% observed a single time. The source material was CD4+ T cells from blood. The receptors were gathered from a human donor in good health.

This clonotype was observed many times. Sequence at one end of the junction differs from germline and may be a read error. The chain employs TRBV20-1 and TRBJ2-5; 12 nucleotides match TRBD2. Per germline, CDR1 DFQATT and CDR2 SNEGSKA (reference sequence). The CDR3 runs to 15 residues. This CDR3 is CSAIETSGSRETQYF. The CDR3 nucleotides read TGCAGCGCTATAGAGACTAGCGGGAGTCGAGAGACCCAGTACTTC.

This clonotype was counted a few times. The V call is TRBV25-1, the J call TRBJ2-7; D is perhaps TRBD1 or TRBD2 (5 bases each). CDR3 length: 13 residues. CDR1 MGHDK and CDR2 SYGVNS come from the germline V gene. With 7 bases removed from V and 2 bases from J, the gap between germline ends came to 12 bases. DNA of the CDR3: TGTGCCAGCATAGGGGACGGGACCTACGAGCAGTACTTC. Translated, it gives CASIGDGTYEQYF.

This chain uses TRBV18 with TRBJ1-1, with 7 bases that match TRBD1. This CDR3 region has 14 residues. Trimming removed 4 bases from V and 4 bases from J; junction bases left unmatched: 6. Per the germline V gene, CDR1 is KGHSH and CDR2 is LQKENI. The CDR3 protein is CASSQTGDGTEAFF. The CDR3 bases are TGTGCCAGCTCACAAACAGGGGACGGCACTGAAGCTTTCTTT.

This clonotype was seen repeatedly, ten times or more. The chain recombines TRBV27 with TRBJ2-5, with 8 nucleotides matching TRBD2. Germline V gene sequence: CDR1 MNHEY, CDR2 SMNVEV (reference sequence). V dropped 5 bases and J dropped 5; count of bases not matched to a gene: 7. The CDR3 contains 14 residues. The CDR3 loop reads CASSLSGGGETQYF. The CDR3 DNA reads as TGTGCCAGCAGTCTTTCCGGGGGGGGGGAGACCCAGTACTTC.

The CDR3 sequence is CASSGAGFQETQYF. CDR3 in DNA: TGTGCCAGCAGCGGAGCGGGATTCCAAGAGACCCAGTACTTC. This chain links TRBV9 with TRBJ2-5, with 7 bases that match TRBD2. Germline V gene sequence: CDR1 SGDLS, CDR2 YYNGEE. This CDR3 spans 14 amino acids. V trimming: 3 bases; J trimming: 1 base; junction bases outside the gene matches: 3. The full variable domain, completed using reference TRBV9 and TRBJ2-5, is DSGVTQTPKHLITATGQRVTLRCSPRSGDLSVYWYQQSLDQGLQFLIQYYNGEERAKGNILERFSAQQFPDLHSELNLSSLELGDSALYFCASSGAGFQETQYFGPGTRLLVL.

This clonotype turned up a few times. V is TRBV11-2 and J is TRBJ2-5; the D is unclear. Per germline, CDR1 SGHAT and CDR2 FQNNGV. This CDR3 contains 12 residues. Trimming left V 5 bases short and J 5 bases short, with 9 bases between. The CDR3 DNA is TGTGCCAGCAGCCCCTCAACTGAGACCCAGTACTTC. As protein: CASSPSTETQYF.

This clonotype appeared a few times. This chain uses TRBV5-1 with TRBJ2-7; possibly TRBD2 for D (6 bases). This CDR3 comprises 14 residues. CDR1 SGHRS and CDR2 YFSETQ come from the germline V gene. Trimming removed 0 bases from V and 4 bases from J, with 11 bases in between. The CDR3 DNA reads as TGCGCCAGCAGCTTGGAAGGCGGGAAATACGAGCAGTACTTC. Protein: CASSLEGGKYEQYF.

Comments on this clonotype: One end of the junction fails to match germline, which may point to a read error. The genes are TRBV27 and TRBJ2-7; TRBD2 agrees at 7 bases. The CDR3 loop spans 15 amino acids. In germline, CDR1 is MNHEY, CDR2 SMNVEV (reference sequence). CDR3 region: CTSSPLAGYSYEQYF. The CDR3 DNA sequence: TGTACCAGCAGTCCTTTAGCGGGTTACTCCTACGAGCAGTACTTC.

This clonotype turned up a few times. In nucleotides, the CDR3 is TGTGCCAGCTCACCGATACCTAGCACAGATACGCAGTATTTT. Its protein product is CASSPIPSTDTQYF. V and J are TRBV18 and TRBJ2-3; D gene ambiguous. Germline-derived CDR1 and CDR2 are KGHSH and LQKENI. The germline V and J ends were trimmed by 3 bases and 0 bases, with 7 bases remaining between them. The CDR3 has 14 residues.

The sample holds many counts of this clonotype. The rearrangement uses TRBV5-5 and TRBJ2-3; 11 nucleotides match TRBD2. The CDR3 has 17 residues. The junction had 9 bases not matched to a gene; V was cut back by 4 bases and J by 2 bases. Germline V gives CDR1 SGHKS, CDR2 YYEKEE (reference sequence). The CDR3 bases are TGTGCCAGCAGCCAAACGGCGGGACTAGCGGTCACAGATACGCAGTATTTT. Protein sequence: CASSQTAGLAVTDTQYF. The full variable domain, completed using reference TRBV5-5 and TRBJ2-3, is DAGVTQSPTHLIKTRGQQVTLRCSPISGHKSVSWYQQVLGQGPQFIFQYYEKEERGRGNFPDRFSARQFPNYSSELNVNALLLGDSALYLCASSQTAGLAVTDTQYFGPGTRLTVL.

This clonotype showed up many times. V usage is TRBV10-3 and J usage is TRBJ2-1, with D unresolved. There are 15 residues in the CDR3. Germline V gene sequence: CDR1 ENHRY, CDR2 SYGVKD. The ends were cut back, 0 bases at V and 4 bases at J, with 10 bases in the middle. The CDR3 nucleotides read TGTGCCATCAGTGAGTCATCGGCTGCTTACAATGAGCAGTTCTTC. It is translated as CAISESSAAYNEQFF.

The chain joins TRBV27 to TRBJ1-1; 8 bases agree with TRBD1. This CDR3 spans 17 amino acids. V lost 1 base, J lost 6 bases, and 13 bases stayed unmatched. The germline V gene encodes CDR1 MNHEY and CDR2 SMNVEV (reference sequence). CDR3 nucleotides: TGTGCCAGCAGTTTATGGCAGGGGGCGGGTGGAACAGCTGAAGCTTTCTTT. Translation: CASSLWQGAGGTAEAFF.

This clonotype was detected ten times or more. This chain uses TRBV20-1 with TRBJ2-3; TRBD2 matches at 11 bases. The V segment lost 5 bases and the J segment 3 bases; nucleotides outside the gene matches: 7. In germline, CDR1 is DFQATT, CDR2 SNEGSKA (reference sequence). This CDR3 is 15 amino acids long. This CDR3 reads CSAEPSGGRTDTQYF. The CDR3 DNA reads as TGCAGTGCTGAGCCTAGCGGGGGGAGGACAGATACGCAGTATTTT.

This clonotype has ten or more counts. The CDR3 DNA sequence: TGCGCCAGCAGCCCCAGAGTGAACACTGAAGCTTTCTTT. This gives the protein CASSPRVNTEAFF. The chain links TRBV4-3 to TRBJ1-1, with no clear D. CDR3 length equals 13 residues. V was cut by 4 bases and J by 0 bases, with 6 bases left in between. Germline CDR1 and CDR2: LGHNA and YSLEER.

The genes are TRBV4-1 and TRBJ1-2; 10 nucleotides align to TRBD1. Germline CDR1 MGHRA, CDR2 YSYEKL. The length of the CDR3 is 15 residues. V lost 3 bases and J lost 3; bases outside the gene matches: 4. The CDR3 region is CASSHGQGEDYGYTF. DNA of the CDR3: TGCGCCAGCAGCCACGGACAGGGGGAGGACTATGGCTACACCTTC.

The chain has TRBV29-1 and TRBJ1-1; D unclear. The V gene's germline CDR1 is SQVTM and CDR2 ANQGSEA. V dropped 1 base and J dropped 1 base, with 7 bases sitting between them. This CDR3 spans 13 amino acids. Here the CDR3 DNA reads TGCAGCGTTGAAGGCAGAGCGAACACTGAAGCTTTCTTT. Amino acids: CSVEGRANTEAFF.

This clonotype was recorded many times. The chain links TRBV29-1 to TRBJ2-3; 13 nucleotides align to TRBD2. The ends lost 4 bases at V and 3 bases at J; junction bases unmatched: 4. Germline V gene sequence: CDR1 SQVTM, CDR2 ANQGSEA. This CDR3 has 15 amino acids. The CDR3 protein is CSVGTSGRPTDTQYF. The CDR3 DNA is TGCAGCGTTGGGACTAGCGGGAGACCAACAGATACGCAGTATTTT.

This clonotype was seen repeatedly, ten times or more. This chain uses TRBV7-2 with TRBJ1-1; the D gene is possibly TRBD1 (5 bases). The V end was cut by 1 base, the J end by 3 bases, with 12 bases between. The length of the CDR3 is 15 residues. The germline gives CDR1 SGHTA, CDR2 FQGNSA. CDR3 in amino acids: CASSLVAGFYTEAFF. The CDR3 DNA reads as TGTGCCAGCAGCTTAGTAGCAGGGTTCTACACTGAAGCTTTCTTT. The whole variable domain, filled in from reference TRBV7-2 and TRBJ1-1, reads GAGVSQSPSNKVTEKGKDVELRCDPISGHTALYWYRQSLGQGLEFLIYFQGNSAPDKSGLPSDRFSAERTGGSVSTLTIQRTQQEDSAVYLCASSLVAGFYTEAFFGQGTRLTVV.